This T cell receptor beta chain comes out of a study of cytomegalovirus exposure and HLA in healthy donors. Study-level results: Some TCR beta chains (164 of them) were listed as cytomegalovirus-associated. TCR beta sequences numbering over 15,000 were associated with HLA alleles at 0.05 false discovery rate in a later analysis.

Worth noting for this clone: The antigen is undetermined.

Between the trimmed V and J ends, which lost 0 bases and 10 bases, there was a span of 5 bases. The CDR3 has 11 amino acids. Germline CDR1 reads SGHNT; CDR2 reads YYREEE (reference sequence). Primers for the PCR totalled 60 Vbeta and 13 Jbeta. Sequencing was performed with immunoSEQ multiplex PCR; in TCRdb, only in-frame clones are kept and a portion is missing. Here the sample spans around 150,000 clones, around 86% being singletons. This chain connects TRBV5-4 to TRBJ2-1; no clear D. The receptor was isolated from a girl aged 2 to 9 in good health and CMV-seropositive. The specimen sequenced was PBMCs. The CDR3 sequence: CASSLVKEQFF. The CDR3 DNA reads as TGTGCCAGCAGCTTGGTCAAAGAGCAGTTCTTC.